The sequence of this TCR beta chain was determined in a study of long-term antiretroviral therapy in people with HIV. At the survey level, the v3.0 immunoSEQ assay was run. Sequencing was directed toward 40,000-50,000 T-cell genomes in each sample. TCRdb keeps only in-frame clones here, not all; method: immunoSEQ multiplex PCR. Of about 33,000 clones in the sample, 60% to 85% were seen once. This CDR3 spans 15 amino acids. The V gene lost 1 base and the J gene lost 2 bases, with 12 bases spanning the gap. CDR1 is SGHTA, CDR2 FQGNSA, per germline. Comments on this clone: Antigen: not known.

Whole-study results and caveats: Dominating the repertoire at all time points were the clones that expanded before ART.

Sequencing used unsorted PBMCs, obtained 2 years after starting antiretroviral therapy. The TCR sequence derives from a woman between 50 and 59 years old with HIV. The J gene is TRBJ2-7, the V gene TRBV7-2; D may be TRBD2 (6 bases). The CDR3 region is CASSLVGGTTYEQYF. CDR3 bases: TGTGCCAGCAGCTTAGTCGGAGGGACCACCTACGAGCAGTACTTC. The full variable domain, rest sourced from reference TRBV7-2 and TRBJ2-7, is GAGVSQSPSNKVTEKGKDVELRCDPISGHTALYWYRQSLGQGLEFLIYFQGNSAPDKSGLPSDRFSAERTGGSVSTLTIQRTQQEDSAVYLCASSLVGGTTYEQYFGPGTRLTVT.